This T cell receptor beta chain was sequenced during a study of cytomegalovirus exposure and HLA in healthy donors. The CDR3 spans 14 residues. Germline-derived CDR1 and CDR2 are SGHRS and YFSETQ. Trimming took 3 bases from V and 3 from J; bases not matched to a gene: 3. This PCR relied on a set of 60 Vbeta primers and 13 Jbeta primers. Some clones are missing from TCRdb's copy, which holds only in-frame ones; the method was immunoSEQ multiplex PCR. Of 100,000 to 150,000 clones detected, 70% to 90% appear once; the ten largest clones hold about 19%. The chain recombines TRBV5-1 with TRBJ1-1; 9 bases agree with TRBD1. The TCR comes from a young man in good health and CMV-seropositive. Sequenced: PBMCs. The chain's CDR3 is CASSSGTGYTEAFF. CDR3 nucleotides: TGCGCCAGCAGCTCCGGGACAGGGTACACTGAAGCTTTCTTT.